The sequence of this TCR beta chain was determined in a study of cytomegalovirus exposure and HLA in healthy donors. The table lists this clone with a few counts. PCR primers comprised 60 Vbeta and 13 Jbeta primers. The table came from immunoSEQ multiplex PCR; TCRdb's copy has only in-frame clones and leaves some out. This sample has about 180,000 clones, with over 75% found just once. Looked up from germline, CDR1 is LNHDA and CDR2 is SQIVND (reference sequence). This CDR3 spans 14 amino acids. The V gene end was trimmed by 7 bases and the J gene end by 6 bases; junction bases not matched to a gene: 8.

Sequenced sample: PBMCs. The origin of this receptor is a man aged 55 to 69 in good health and CMV-seronegative. The chain carries TRBV19 and TRBJ2-3; 9 bases align to TRBD1. The CDR3 region has the DNA TGTGCCAGTACCTACCGGGACAGGGCGGATACGCAGTATTTT. It specifies CASTYRDRADTQYF.